This paragraph reports one T cell receptor (beta chain). Its antigen is unidentified. The draw of peripheral blood yielded ten milliliters from each donor. The CDR3 totals 16 residues. From germline, CDR1 is MRHNA and CDR2 SNTAGT. V dropped 3 bases and J dropped 4; count of bases not matched to a gene: 11. This sample was included in a study of blood T cells in healthy people across ages. Study information: Per every two T cells, about one barcoded beta molecule was captured by template switching. Study-level findings and limits: Unknown CMV status may confound age-related changes in expanded clones.

Next came a second PCR, run for about 7 to 11 cycles, which used a sample-barcoded 5' primer along with a J-beta primer mix. Each single sample gave us at least 2.5 million CDR3-containing paired-end reads. A single record per CDR3 protein comes from TCRdb applying MiXCR to the 5' RACE reads. The sample contains roughly 730,000 distinct CDR3 sequences, 56% of which appear only once. The sequencing sample was made of blood. The sequence came from a man in his forties or fifties in good health. The chain links TRBV6-4 to TRBJ1-1; 7 bases align to TRBD1. CDR3 DNA: TGTGCCAGCAGTGAAACGAGACAGGGATTCGTCACTGAAGCTTTCTTT. Amino acids: CASSETRQGFVTEAFF.